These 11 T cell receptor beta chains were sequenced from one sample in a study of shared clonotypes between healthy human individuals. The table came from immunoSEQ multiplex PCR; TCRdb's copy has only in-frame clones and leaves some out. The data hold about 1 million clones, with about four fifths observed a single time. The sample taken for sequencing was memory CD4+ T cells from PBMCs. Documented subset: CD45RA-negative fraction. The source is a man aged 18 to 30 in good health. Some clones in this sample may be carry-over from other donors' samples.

CDR3 coding DNA: TGTGCCAGCAGCTTACCCCCTAAAAACATTCAGTACTTC. Translating gives CASSLPPKNIQYF. The chain joins TRBV7-3 to TRBJ2-4; D unclear. Germline-derived CDR1 and CDR2 are SGHTA and FQGTGA. V lost 2 bases and J lost 4, with 6 bases in between. The CDR3 runs 13 residues.

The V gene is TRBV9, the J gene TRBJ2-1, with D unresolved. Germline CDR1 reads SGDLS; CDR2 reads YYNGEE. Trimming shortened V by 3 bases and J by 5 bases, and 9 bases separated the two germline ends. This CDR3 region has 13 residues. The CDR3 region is CASSDSAHNEQFF. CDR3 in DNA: TGTGCCAGCAGCGACTCGGCTCACAATGAGCAGTTCTTC.

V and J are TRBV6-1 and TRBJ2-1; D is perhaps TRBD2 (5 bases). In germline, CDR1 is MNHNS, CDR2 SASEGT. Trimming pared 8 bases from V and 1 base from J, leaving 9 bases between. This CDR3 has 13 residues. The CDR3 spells CASARTSYNEQFF. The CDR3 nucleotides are TGTGCCAGCGCACGGACTTCCTACAATGAGCAGTTCTTC.

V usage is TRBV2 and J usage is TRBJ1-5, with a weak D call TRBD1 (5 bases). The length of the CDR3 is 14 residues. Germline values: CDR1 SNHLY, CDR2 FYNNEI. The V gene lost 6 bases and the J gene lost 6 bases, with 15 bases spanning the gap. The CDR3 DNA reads TGTGCCAGCAGCCCCGCTGGGGGAACTCAGCCCCAGCATTTT. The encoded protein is CASSPAGGTQPQHF.

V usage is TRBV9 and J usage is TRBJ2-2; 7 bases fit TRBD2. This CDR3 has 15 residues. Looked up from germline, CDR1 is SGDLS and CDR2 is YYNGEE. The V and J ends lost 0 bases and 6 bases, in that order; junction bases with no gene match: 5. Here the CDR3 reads CASSVAGGAAGELFF. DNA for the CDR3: TGTGCCAGCAGCGTAGCGGGAGGAGCAGCCGGGGAGCTGTTTTTT.

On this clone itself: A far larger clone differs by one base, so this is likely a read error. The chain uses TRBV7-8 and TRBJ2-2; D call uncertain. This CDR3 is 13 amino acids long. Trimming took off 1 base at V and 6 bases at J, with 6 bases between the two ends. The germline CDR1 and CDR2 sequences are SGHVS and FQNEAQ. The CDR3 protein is CASSLEAPGELFF. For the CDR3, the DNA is TGTGCCAGCAGCTTAGAGGCACCCGGGGAGCTGTTTTTT.

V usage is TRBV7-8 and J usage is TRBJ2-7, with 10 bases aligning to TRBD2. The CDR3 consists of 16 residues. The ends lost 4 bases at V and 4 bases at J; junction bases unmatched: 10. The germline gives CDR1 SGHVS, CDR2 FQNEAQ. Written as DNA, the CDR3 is TGTGCCAGCAGCTCAAGATGGGCTAGCGGGGGTTACGAGCAGTACTTC. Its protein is CASSSRWASGGYEQYF.

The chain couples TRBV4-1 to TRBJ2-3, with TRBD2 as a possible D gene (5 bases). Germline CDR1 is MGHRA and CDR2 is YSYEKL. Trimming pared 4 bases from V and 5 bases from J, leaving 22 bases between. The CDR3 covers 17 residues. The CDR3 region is CASSLGFQGSRGDTQYF. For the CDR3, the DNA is TGCGCCAGCAGCCTGGGCTTCCAAGGATCCCGGGGAGATACGCAGTATTTT.

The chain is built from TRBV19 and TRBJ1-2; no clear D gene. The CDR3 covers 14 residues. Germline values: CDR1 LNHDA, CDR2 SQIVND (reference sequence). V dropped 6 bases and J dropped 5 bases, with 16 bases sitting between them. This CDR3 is CASSLDGTPYGYTF. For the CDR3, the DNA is TGTGCCAGTAGCCTAGACGGTACCCCATATGGCTACACCTTC.

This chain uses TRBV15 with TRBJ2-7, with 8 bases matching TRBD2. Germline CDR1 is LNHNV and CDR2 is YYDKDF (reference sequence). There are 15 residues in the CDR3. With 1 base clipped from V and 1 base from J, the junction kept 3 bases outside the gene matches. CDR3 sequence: CATSRGLAGSYEQYF. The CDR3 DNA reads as TGTGCCACCAGCAGAGGGCTAGCGGGTTCCTACGAGCAGTACTTC.

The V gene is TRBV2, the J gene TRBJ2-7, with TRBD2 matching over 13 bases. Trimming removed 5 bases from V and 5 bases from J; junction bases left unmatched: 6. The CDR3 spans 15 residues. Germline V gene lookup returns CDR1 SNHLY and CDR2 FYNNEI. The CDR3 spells CASSTSGRAVHEQYF. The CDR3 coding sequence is TGTGCCAGCAGTACTAGCGGGAGGGCCGTCCACGAGCAGTACTTC. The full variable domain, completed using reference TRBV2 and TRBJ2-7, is EPEVTQTPSHQVTQMGQEVILRCVPISNHLYFYWYRQILGQKVEFLVSFYNNEISEKSEIFDDQFSVERPDGSNFTLKIRSTKLEDSAMYFCASSTSGRAVHEQYFGPGTRLTVT.